One and the same sample provided the 12 T cell receptor beta chains below, sequenced in a study of Ad26.COV2.S vaccination and SARS-CoV-2 variants. Repertoires were generated with immunoSEQ multiplex PCR, while TCRdb's copy carries only in-frame clones and drops some. The sample consists of about 400,000 clones, 89% of them appearing once. Documented treatment: about 20 received Ad26.COV2.S at low or high dose, single or two shots; roughly five received placebo; per-sample allocation not given. On day 63 after the first injection, vaccine and placebo recipients gave samples. Sequences were derived from peripheral blood, sampled in a trial of Ad26.COV2.S vaccine versus placebo. These receptors were obtained from a person between 18 and 59 years old who received the Ad26.COV2.S COVID-19 vaccine or a placebo.

The chain combines TRBV4-1 with TRBJ1-3; D gene unclear. V gave up 4 bases and J gave up 2 bases, with 15 bases separating them. Germline-derived CDR1 and CDR2 are MGHRA and YSYEKL. The length of the CDR3 is 16 residues. The CDR3 nucleotides are TGCGCCAGCAGCCTAGGATTTACAGATACTGGAAACACCATATATTTT. The encoded protein is CASSLGFTDTGNTIYF.

The chain employs TRBV28 and TRBJ2-7; 9 positions agree with TRBD2. The CDR3 covers 14 residues. J was trimmed by 3 bases and V by 6 bases; bases with no gene match: 6. Germline values: CDR1 MDHEN, CDR2 SYDVKM. The CDR3, as DNA: TGTGCCAGCAGCCTAAGCGGGGGGCGCTACGAGCAGTACTTC. Its translation: CASSLSGGRYEQYF.

The CDR3, as DNA: TGTGCCAGTAGACCGCAGGGGATTGGCACCGGGGAGCTGTTTTTT. Protein sequence: CASRPQGIGTGELFF. The genes are TRBV19 and TRBJ2-2, with D possibly matching TRBD1 (6 bases). This CDR3 region has 15 residues. V was pared by 6 bases and J by 4 bases, with 15 bases between. Germline V gene lookup returns CDR1 LNHDA and CDR2 SQIVND (reference sequence).

The chain is built from TRBV6-1 and TRBJ2-7; 9 bases line up with TRBD2. This CDR3 is 14 amino acids long. The germline V gene encodes CDR1 MNHNS and CDR2 SASEGT. The chain's CDR3 is CASSEVLGGRAQVV. The CDR3 DNA follows: TGTGCCAGCAGTGAAGTTTTGGGCGGGAGGGCCCAGGTGGTC.

About this clone itself: Other DNA variants within this sample encode the same CDR3. CDR3 sequence reads: CASSLQGYGYTF. CDR3 DNA sequence: TGTGCCAGCAGTTTGCAGGGCTATGGCTACACCTTC. V gene TRBV28 combines with J gene TRBJ1-2, with D tentatively TRBD1 (5 bases). This CDR3 comprises 12 residues. V was clipped by 3 bases and J by 4 bases, with 6 bases between them. Germline V lookup: CDR1 MDHEN, CDR2 SYDVKM.

This clone has only one observation. The DNA for the CDR3 is TGTGCCAGCAGTGGACAGGACATAACCTCTGGAAACACCATATATTTT. Its protein is CASSGQDITSGNTIYF. This chain uses TRBV6-1 with TRBJ1-3, with D maybe TRBD1 (6 bases). The CDR3 extends over 16 amino acids. Per the germline V gene, CDR1 is MNHNS and CDR2 is SASEGT. Trimming took off 4 bases at V and 0 bases at J, with 13 bases between the two ends.

The CDR3 spells CASSVLGLAGGIGELFF. CDR3 in DNA: TGTGCCAGCAGCGTATTGGGACTAGCGGGAGGAATCGGGGAGCTGTTTTTT. The J gene is TRBJ2-2, the V gene TRBV9, with 15 nucleotides matching TRBD2. The length of the CDR3 is 17 residues. V shed 1 base and J 7 bases; nucleotides not matched to a gene: 5. Germline V gene lookup returns CDR1 SGDLS and CDR2 YYNGEE. The full variable domain, completed using reference TRBV9 and TRBJ2-2, is DSGVTQTPKHLITATGQRVTLRCSPRSGDLSVYWYQQSLDQGLQFLIQYYNGEERAKGNILERFSAQQFPDLHSELNLSSLELGDSALYFCASSVLGLAGGIGELFFGEGSRLTVL.

The V call is TRBV6-2 or TRBV6-3, the J call TRBJ2-1, with D possibly TRBD2 on 6 matching bases. Germline V gene sequence: CDR1 MNHEY, CDR2 SVGEGT. V lost 6 bases and J lost 6, with 18 bases in between. This CDR3 comprises 15 residues. The CDR3 loop is CASSPLAIAANEQFF. DNA for the CDR3: TGTGCCAGCAGCCCTCTAGCGATTGCCGCCAATGAGCAGTTCTTC.

V gene TRBV6-5 combines with J gene TRBJ2-7, with D uncertain. The CDR3 length is 11 residues. Deletions cut 8 bases from V and 4 bases from J, with 9 bases between. Germline CDR1 and CDR2: MNHEY and SVGAGI. As DNA, the CDR3 is TGTGCCAGCGGACGGATTTACGAGCAGTACTTC. As protein: CASGRIYEQYF.

Only a few counts were recorded for this clone. This chain connects TRBV7-3 to TRBJ1-6; possible D gene TRBD1, 6 bases. Deletions cut 5 bases from V and 8 bases from J, with 13 bases between. The germline V gene encodes CDR1 SGHTA and CDR2 FQGTGA. The CDR3 loop spans 14 amino acids. The CDR3 spells CASSQGMVHSPLHF. The CDR3 DNA is TGTGCCAGCAGCCAGGGGATGGTACATTCACCCCTCCACTTT.

This clone was detected a few times. The rearrangement links TRBV28 to TRBJ2-7; D may be TRBD1 (5 bases). V was clipped by 6 bases and J by 4 bases, with 16 bases between them. Germline loops: CDR1 MDHEN, CDR2 SYDVKM. The CDR3 runs to 14 residues. DNA of the CDR3: TGTGCCAGCAGCGTTCATCAGGGTACATACGAGCAGTACTTC. This sequence encodes CASSVHQGTYEQYF.

The chain recombines TRBV27 with TRBJ2-1; 11 nucleotides align to TRBD1. Germline values: CDR1 MNHEY, CDR2 SMNVEV (reference sequence). The CDR3 spans 14 residues. J gave up 6 bases and V 10 bases, and 8 bases lay outside the gene matches. The CDR3 nucleotides read TGTGCCACCCGCCCCGGGACAGGGGGCAATGAGCAGTTCTTC. It is translated as CATRPGTGGNEQFF.